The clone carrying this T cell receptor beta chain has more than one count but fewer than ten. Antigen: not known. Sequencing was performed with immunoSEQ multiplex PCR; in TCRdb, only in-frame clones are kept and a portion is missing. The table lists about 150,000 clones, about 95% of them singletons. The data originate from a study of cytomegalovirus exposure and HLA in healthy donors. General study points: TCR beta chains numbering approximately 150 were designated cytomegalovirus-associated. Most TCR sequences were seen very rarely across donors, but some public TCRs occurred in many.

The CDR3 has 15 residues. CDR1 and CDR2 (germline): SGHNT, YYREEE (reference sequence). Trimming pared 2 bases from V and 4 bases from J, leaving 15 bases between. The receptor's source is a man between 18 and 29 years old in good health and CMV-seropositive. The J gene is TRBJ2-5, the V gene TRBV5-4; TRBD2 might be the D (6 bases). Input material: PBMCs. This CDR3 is CASSLDLAVRETQYF. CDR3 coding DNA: TGTGCCAGCAGCTTAGACTTAGCGGTCAGAGAGACCCAGTACTTC. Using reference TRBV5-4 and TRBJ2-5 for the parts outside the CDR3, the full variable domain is ETGVTQSPTHLIKTRGQQVTLRCSSQSGHNTVSWYQQALGQGPQFIFQYYREEENGRGNFPPRFSGLQFPNYSSELNVNALELDDSALYLCASSLDLAVRETQYFGPGTRLLVL.